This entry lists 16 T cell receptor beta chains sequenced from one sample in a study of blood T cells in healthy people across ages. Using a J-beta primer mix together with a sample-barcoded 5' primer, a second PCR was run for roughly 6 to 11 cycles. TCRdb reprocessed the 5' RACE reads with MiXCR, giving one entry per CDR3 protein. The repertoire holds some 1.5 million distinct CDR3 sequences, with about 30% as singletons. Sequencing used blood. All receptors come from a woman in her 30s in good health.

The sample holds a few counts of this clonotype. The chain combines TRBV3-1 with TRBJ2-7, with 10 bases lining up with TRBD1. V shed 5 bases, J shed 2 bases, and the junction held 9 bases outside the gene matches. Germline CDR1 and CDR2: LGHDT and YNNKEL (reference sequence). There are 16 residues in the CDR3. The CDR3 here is CASSETGTGDTYEQYF. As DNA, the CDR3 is TGTGCCAGCAGCGAAACCGGGACAGGGGATACCTACGAGCAGTACTTC.

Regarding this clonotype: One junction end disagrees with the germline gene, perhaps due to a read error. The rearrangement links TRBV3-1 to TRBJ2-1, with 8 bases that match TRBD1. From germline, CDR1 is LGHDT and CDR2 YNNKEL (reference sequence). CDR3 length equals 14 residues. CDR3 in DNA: TGTGCCAGCAGCTTCGGACAGGGCAGGGATGAGCAGGTCTTC. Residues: CASSFGQGRDEQVF.

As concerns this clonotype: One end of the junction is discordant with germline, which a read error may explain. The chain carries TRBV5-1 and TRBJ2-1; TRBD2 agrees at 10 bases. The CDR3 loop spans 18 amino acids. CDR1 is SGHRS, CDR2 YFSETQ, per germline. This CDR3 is CASSGEREGSGSYNKQFF. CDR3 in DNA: TGCGCCAGCAGCGGGGAGCGGGAGGGCTCCGGCTCCTACAATAAGCAGTTCTTC.

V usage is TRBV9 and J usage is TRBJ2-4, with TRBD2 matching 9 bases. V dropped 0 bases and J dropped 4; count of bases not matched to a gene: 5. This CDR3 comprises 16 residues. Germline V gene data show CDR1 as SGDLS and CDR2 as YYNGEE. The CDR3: CASSVESGGTKNIQYF. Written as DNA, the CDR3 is TGTGCCAGCAGCGTAGAAAGCGGGGGGACGAAAAACATTCAGTACTTC.

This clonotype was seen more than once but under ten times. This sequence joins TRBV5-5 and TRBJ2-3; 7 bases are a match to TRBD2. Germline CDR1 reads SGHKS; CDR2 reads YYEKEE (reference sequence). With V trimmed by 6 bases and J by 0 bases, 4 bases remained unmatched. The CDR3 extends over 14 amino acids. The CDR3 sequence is CASTQAGSTDTQYF. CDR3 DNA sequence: TGTGCCAGCACCCAAGCGGGGAGCACAGATACGCAGTATTTT.

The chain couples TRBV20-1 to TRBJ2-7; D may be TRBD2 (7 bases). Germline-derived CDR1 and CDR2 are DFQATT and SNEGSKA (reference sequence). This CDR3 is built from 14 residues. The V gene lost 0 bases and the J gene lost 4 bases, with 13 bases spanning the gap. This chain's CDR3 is CSARDGGALYEQYF. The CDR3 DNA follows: TGCAGTGCTAGAGATGGGGGGGCACTATACGAGCAGTACTTC.

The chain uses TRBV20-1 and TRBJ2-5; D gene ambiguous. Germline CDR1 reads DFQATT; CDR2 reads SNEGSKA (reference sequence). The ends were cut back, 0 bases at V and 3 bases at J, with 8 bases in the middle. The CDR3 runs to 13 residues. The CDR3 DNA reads TGCAGTGCTAGAGATCTAGTAGAAGAGACCCAGTACTTC. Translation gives CSARDLVEETQYF.

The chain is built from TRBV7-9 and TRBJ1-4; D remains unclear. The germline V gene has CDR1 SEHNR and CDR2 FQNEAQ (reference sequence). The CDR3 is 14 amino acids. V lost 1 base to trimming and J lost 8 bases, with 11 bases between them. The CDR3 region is CASSLVGSQEKLFF. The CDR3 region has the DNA TGTGCCAGCAGCTTAGTGGGCAGTCAAGAAAAACTGTTTTTT.

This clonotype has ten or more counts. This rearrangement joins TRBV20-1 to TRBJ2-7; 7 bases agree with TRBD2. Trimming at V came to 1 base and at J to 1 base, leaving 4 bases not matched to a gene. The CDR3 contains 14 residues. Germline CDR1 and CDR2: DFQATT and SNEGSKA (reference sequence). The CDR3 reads CSARGQAGSYEQYF. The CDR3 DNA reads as TGCAGTGCTAGAGGACAAGCGGGATCCTACGAGCAGTACTTC.

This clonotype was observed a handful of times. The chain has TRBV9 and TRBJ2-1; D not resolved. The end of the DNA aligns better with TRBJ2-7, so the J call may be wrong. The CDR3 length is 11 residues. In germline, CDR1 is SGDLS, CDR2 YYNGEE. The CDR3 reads CASSINNEQYF. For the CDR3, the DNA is TGTGCCAGCAGCATAAACAATGAGCAGTACTTC.

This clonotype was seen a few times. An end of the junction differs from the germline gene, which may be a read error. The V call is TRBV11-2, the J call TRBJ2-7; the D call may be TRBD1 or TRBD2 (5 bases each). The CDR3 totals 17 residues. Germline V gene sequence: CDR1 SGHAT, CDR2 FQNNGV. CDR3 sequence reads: CTSSLRRDGVSHYEQYF. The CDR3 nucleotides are TGTACCAGCAGCTTACGTAGGGACGGGGTATCTCACTACGAGCAGTACTTC.

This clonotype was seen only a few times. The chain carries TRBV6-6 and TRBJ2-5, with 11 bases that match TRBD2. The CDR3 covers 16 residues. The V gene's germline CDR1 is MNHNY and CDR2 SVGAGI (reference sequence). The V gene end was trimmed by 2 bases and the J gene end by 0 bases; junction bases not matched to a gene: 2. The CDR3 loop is CASSYGTSGYQETQYF. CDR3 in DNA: TGTGCCAGCAGTTACGGGACTAGCGGTTACCAAGAGACCCAGTACTTC.

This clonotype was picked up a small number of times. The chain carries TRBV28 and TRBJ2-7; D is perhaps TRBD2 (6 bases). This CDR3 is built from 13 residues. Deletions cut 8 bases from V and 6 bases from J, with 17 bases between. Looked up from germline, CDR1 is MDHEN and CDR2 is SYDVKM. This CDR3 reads CASLLSGTREQYF. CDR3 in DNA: TGTGCCAGCCTGCTTTCAGGGACTCGCGAGCAGTACTTC.

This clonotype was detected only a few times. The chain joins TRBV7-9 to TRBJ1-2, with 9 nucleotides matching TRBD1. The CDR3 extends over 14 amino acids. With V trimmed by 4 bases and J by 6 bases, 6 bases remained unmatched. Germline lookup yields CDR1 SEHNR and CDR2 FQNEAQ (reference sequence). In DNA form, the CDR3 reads TGTGCCAGCAGCTCCCTGGACAGGGGCCATGGCTACACCTTC. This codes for CASSSLDRGHGYTF.

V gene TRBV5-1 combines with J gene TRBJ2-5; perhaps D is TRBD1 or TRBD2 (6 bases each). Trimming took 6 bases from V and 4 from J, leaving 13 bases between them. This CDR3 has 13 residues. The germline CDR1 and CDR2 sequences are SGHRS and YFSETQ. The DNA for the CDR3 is TGCGCCAGCACCACAGGGAGGAGAGAGACCCAGTACTTC. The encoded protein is CASTTGRRETQYF.

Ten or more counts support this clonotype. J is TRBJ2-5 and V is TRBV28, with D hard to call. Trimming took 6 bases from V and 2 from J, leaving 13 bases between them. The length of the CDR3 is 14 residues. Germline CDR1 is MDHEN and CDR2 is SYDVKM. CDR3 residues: CASSPWGRQETQYF. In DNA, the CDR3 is TGTGCCAGCAGCCCCTGGGGAAGACAAGAGACCCAGTACTTC.